These 2 T cell receptor beta chains came from one sample sequenced in a study of T cell responses to AZD1222 COVID-19 vaccine (dated by TCRdb to the early 2020s). What the time point label conveys for this sample: baseline before first vaccination. Libraries were built with the immunoSEQ multiplex PCR assay. TCRdb's version of the immuneACCESS table is confined to in-frame rearrangements and falls short of the full clone set. An unresolved V gene accounts for under half of the shortfall where checked; the remainder is of unknown origin. The sample includes roughly 130,000 clones, with roughly 94% observed a single time. The top ten hold roughly 6.6% of the sample. The sequences come from peripheral blood, collected on day 0 of AZD1222 vaccination. These receptors all stem from an adult in good health.

The J gene is TRBJ1-2, the V gene TRBV18; 7 bases align to TRBD1. The trim removed 6 bases at V and 3 bases at J, leaving 4 bases unmatched. This CDR3 contains 13 residues. The germline CDR1 and CDR2 sequences are KGHSH and LQKENI. This chain's CDR3 is CASSSDRDYGYTF. CDR3 bases: TGTGCCAGCTCCTCCGACAGGGACTATGGCTACACCTTC.

The gene calls are TRBV7-9 and TRBJ2-2, with 13 bases that match TRBD2. This CDR3 is built from 17 residues. V lost 3 bases to trimming and J lost 5 bases; unmatched junction nucleotides: 6. Germline V gene data show CDR1 as SEHNR and CDR2 as FQNEAQ (reference sequence). The CDR3 spells CASSFPGLAGRTGELFF. CDR3 bases: TGTGCCAGCAGCTTTCCGGGACTAGCGGGACGGACCGGGGAGCTGTTTTTT.